The next 15 T cell receptor beta chains were all read from a single sample in a study of blood T cell repertoires in COVID-19. Sequencing used immunoSEQ multiplex PCR; TCRdb keeps in-frame clones, though not all of them. The data hold fewer than 300,000 clones, with roughly 85% observed a single time. The sequencing sample was made of peripheral blood. These receptors originate from a man aged 50-59 years with active or convalescent COVID-19.

The V call is TRBV28, the J call TRBJ1-3; no firm D call. The germline V and J ends were trimmed by 3 bases and 2 bases, with 11 bases remaining between them. This CDR3 comprises 15 residues. CDR1 is MDHEN and CDR2 is SYDVKM in the germline V gene. The CDR3 DNA is TGTGCCAGCAGTTTTGTGGTGCGGGCTGGAAACACCATATATTTT. Translating gives CASSFVVRAGNTIYF. The whole variable domain, filled in from reference TRBV28 and TRBJ1-3, reads DVKVTQSSRYLVKRTGEKVFLECVQDMDHENMFWYRQDPGLGLRLIYFSYDVKMKEKGDIPEGYSVSREKKERFSLILESASTNQTSMYLCASSFVVRAGNTIYFGEGSWLTVV.

The J gene is TRBJ1-6, the V gene TRBV6-5, with 10 nucleotides matching TRBD1. CDR1 is MNHEY, CDR2 SVGAGI, per germline. V shed 6 bases and J 7 bases; nucleotides not matched to a gene: 3. The CDR3 spans 14 residues. CDR3 DNA sequence: TGTGCCAGCAGCAGGACAGGGGGAAATTCACCCCTCCACTTT. Translating gives CASSRTGGNSPLHF.

This chain uses TRBV24-1 with TRBJ2-5, with 12 bases that match TRBD1. Unmatched junction bases numbered 9, after V lost 3 bases and J lost 5 bases. This CDR3 contains 17 residues. Germline CDR1 and CDR2: KGHDR and SFDVKD. As DNA, the CDR3 is TGTGCCACCAGTGATCCCCCGGGACAGGGGGCGATGGAGACCCAGTACTTC. It specifies CATSDPPGQGAMETQYF.

V usage is TRBV30 and J usage is TRBJ1-6; D gene ambiguous. The CDR3 consists of 12 residues. Germline V gene data show CDR1 as GTSNPN and CDR2 as SVGIG (reference sequence). V dropped 3 bases and J dropped 13 bases, with 13 bases sitting between them. The CDR3 is CAWSEPSSPLHF. The CDR3 DNA sequence: TGTGCCTGGAGCGAGCCCTCGAGCCCCCTCCACTTT. The full variable domain, completed using reference TRBV30 and TRBJ1-6, is SQTIHQWPATLVQPVGSPLSLECTVEGTSNPNLYWYRQAAGRGLQLLFYSVGIGQISSEVPQNLSASRPQDRQFILSSKKLLLSDSGFYLCAWSEPSSPLHFGNGTRLTVT.

The chain carries TRBV19 and TRBJ1-5; the match to TRBD1 covers 7 bases. Germline values: CDR1 LNHDA, CDR2 SQIVND (reference sequence). The junction had 5 bases not matched to a gene; V was cut back by 3 bases and J by 6 bases. The CDR3 has 14 amino acids. CDR3 coding DNA: TGTGCCAGTAGTATCGACAGGGCAAGTCAGCCCCAGCATTTT. Translation gives CASSIDRASQPQHF.

The V and J genes are TRBV5-1 and TRBJ2-1, with D unclear. The germline V gene encodes CDR1 SGHRS and CDR2 YFSETQ. This CDR3 is built from 14 residues. Between the trimmed V and J ends, which lost 0 bases and 6 bases, there was a span of 10 bases. The CDR3 DNA sequence: TGCGCCAGCAGCTTGGATGTTCGACTCAATGAGCAGTTCTTC. This codes for CASSLDVRLNEQFF.

V and J are TRBV5-1 and TRBJ2-1; TRBD2 matches 8 bases. The germline V gene has CDR1 SGHRS and CDR2 YFSETQ. V shed 2 bases and J 7 bases; nucleotides not matched to a gene: 8. This CDR3 has 15 residues. CDR3 bases: TGCGCCAGCAGCTTCGTGGCGGGAGGAGGGAATGAGCAGTTCTTC. The encoded protein is CASSFVAGGGNEQFF.

This chain links TRBV11-2 with TRBJ2-7, with TRBD1 matching over 9 bases. The germline V gene has CDR1 SGHAT and CDR2 FQNNGV. J was trimmed by 5 bases and V by 4 bases; bases with no gene match: 6. The CDR3 is made up of 14 amino acids. The CDR3 DNA reads as TGTGCCAGCAGCTCGACAGGGGGAAATAACGAGCAGTACTTC. This codes for CASSSTGGNNEQYF.

The chain is built from TRBV7-9 and TRBJ1-4; no clear D gene. Germline-derived CDR1 and CDR2 are SEHNR and FQNEAQ (reference sequence). The CDR3 sequence is 15 residues long. With 0 bases removed from V and 8 bases from J, the gap between germline ends came to 13 bases. The CDR3 DNA is TGTGCCAGCAGCTTAGCGCAACTTGAATACGAAAAACTGTTTTTT. Translating gives CASSLAQLEYEKLFF.

This chain uses TRBV6-1 with TRBJ2-7; D call uncertain. The CDR3 has 15 amino acids. Looked up from germline, CDR1 is MNHNS and CDR2 is SASEGT. The V and J ends lost 3 bases and 0 bases respectively, with 12 bases between them. CDR3 in amino acids: CASSEVRRSSYEQYF. CDR3 DNA sequence: TGTGCCAGCAGTGAGGTGCGCCGAAGCTCCTACGAGCAGTACTTC.

This rearrangement joins TRBV27 to TRBJ1-6, with TRBD1 matching 11 bases. The CDR3 length is 16 residues. Per germline, CDR1 MNHEY and CDR2 SMNVEV (reference sequence). Trimming took 5 bases from V and 7 from J; bases not matched to a gene: 7. CDR3 sequence reads: CASSVGTGGFNSPLHF. The CDR3 nucleotides are TGTGCCAGCAGTGTCGGGACAGGGGGATTCAATTCACCCCTCCACTTT.

This clone was seen more than once but under ten times. The chain combines TRBV5-1 with TRBJ1-1; TRBD1 might be the D (6 bases). Germline assignment: CDR1 SGHRS and CDR2 YFSETQ. This CDR3 has 14 residues. The V end lost 2 bases, the J end lost 4 bases, and 12 bases lay between the germline ends. CDR3 in amino acids: CASSFRGGSTEAFF. The DNA for the CDR3 is TGCGCCAGCAGCTTTCGGGGGGGCTCCACTGAAGCTTTCTTT. The full variable domain, its missing parts supplied by reference TRBV5-1 and TRBJ1-1, is KAGVTQTPRYLIKTRGQQVTLSCSPISGHRSVSWYQQTPGQGLQFLFEYFSETQRNKGNFPGRFSGRQFSNSRSEMNVSTLELGDSALYLCASSFRGGSTEAFFGQGTRLTVV.

The chain links TRBV15 to TRBJ2-1; the D is unclear. The CDR3 is made up of 17 amino acids. Germline loops: CDR1 LNHNV, CDR2 YYDKDF (reference sequence). V was trimmed by 3 bases and J by 0 bases, leaving 15 bases between them. In nucleotides, the CDR3 is TGTGCCACCAGCAGGGGCCAGAGCTTGAGCTCCTACAATGAGCAGTTCTTC. Translating gives CATSRGQSLSSYNEQFF.

The chain has TRBV11-2 and TRBJ2-2; D unresolved. CDR1 and CDR2 from the germline V gene are SGHAT and FQNNGV. Trimming stripped 5 bases from V and 5 bases from J, with 9 bases between. This CDR3 contains 13 residues. This chain's CDR3 is CASSPGFTGELFF. The DNA for the CDR3 is TGTGCCAGCAGCCCCGGGTTTACCGGGGAGCTGTTTTTT.

The chain is built from TRBV2 and TRBJ2-5; possibly TRBD1 for D (6 bases). V lost 7 bases and J lost 5, with 20 bases in between. The germline V gene encodes CDR1 SNHLY and CDR2 FYNNEI. The CDR3 has 15 amino acids. DNA for the CDR3: TGTGCCAGCAAATTTGGGGGACAAATCTCGGAGACCCAGTACTTC. Translation: CASKFGGQISETQYF.